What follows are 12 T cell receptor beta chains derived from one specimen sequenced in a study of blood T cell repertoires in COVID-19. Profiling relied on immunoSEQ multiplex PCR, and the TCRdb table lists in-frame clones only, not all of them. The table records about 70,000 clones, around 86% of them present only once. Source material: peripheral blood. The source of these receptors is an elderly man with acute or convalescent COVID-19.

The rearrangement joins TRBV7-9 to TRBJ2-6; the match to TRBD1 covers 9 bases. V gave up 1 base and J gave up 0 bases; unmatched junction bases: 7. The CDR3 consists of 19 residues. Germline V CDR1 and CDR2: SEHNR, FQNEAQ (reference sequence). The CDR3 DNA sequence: TGTGCCAGCAGCTTAGTCGGACAGGGGCCAAACTCTGGGGCCAACGTCCTGACTTTC. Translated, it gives CASSLVGQGPNSGANVLTF.

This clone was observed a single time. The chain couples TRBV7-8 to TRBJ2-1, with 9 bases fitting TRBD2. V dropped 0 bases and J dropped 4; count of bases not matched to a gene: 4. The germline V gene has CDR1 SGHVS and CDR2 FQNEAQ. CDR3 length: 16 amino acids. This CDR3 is CASSLAATSGYNEQFF. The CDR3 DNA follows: TGTGCCAGCAGCTTAGCGGCGACTAGCGGATACAATGAGCAGTTCTTC.

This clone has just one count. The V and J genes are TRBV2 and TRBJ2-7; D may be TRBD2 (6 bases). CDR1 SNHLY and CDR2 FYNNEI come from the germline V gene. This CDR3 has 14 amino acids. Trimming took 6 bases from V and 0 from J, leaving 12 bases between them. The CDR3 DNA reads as TGTGCCAGCAGGAAGGACTATAGCTCCTACGAGCAGTACTTC. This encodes CASRKDYSSYEQYF.

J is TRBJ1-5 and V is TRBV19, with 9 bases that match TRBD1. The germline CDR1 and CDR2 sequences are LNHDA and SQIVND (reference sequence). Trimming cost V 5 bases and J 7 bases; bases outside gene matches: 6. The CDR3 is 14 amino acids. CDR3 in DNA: TGTGCCAGTAGTTACGGACAGGGGCGACAGCCCCAGCATTTT. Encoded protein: CASSYGQGRQPQHF.

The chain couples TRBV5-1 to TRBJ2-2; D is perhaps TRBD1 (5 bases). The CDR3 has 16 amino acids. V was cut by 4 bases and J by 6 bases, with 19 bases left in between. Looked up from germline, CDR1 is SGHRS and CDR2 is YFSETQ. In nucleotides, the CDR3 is TGCGCCAGCAGCACCCGGGTCTCGCCAGGGTCCGGGGAGCTGTTTTTT. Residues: CASSTRVSPGSGELFF.

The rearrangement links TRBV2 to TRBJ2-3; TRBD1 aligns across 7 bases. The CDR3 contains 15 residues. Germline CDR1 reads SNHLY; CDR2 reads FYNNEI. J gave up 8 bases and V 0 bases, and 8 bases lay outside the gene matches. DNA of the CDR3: TGTGCCAGCAGTGAAGCCGGGACAGTTTCCCGTACGCAGTATTTT. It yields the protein CASSEAGTVSRTQYF.

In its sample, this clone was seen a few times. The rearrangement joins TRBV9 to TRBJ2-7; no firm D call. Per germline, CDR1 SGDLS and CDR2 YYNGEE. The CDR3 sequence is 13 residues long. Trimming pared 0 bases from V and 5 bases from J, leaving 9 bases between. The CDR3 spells CASSVGSQHEQYF. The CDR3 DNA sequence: TGTGCCAGCAGCGTAGGTAGTCAACACGAGCAGTACTTC.

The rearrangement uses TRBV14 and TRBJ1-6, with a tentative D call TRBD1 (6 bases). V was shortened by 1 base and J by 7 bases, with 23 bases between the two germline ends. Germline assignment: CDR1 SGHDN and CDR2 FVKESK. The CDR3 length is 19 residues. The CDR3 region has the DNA TGTGCCAGCAGCCAAGGACTCCAGACATGGACAGTTTCCAATTCACCCCTCCACTTT. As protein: CASSQGLQTWTVSNSPLHF.

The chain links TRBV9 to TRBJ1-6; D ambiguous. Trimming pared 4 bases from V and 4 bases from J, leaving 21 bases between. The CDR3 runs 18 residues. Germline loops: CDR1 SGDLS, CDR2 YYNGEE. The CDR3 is CASSPSVDTATYNSPLHF. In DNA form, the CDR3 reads TGTGCCAGCAGCCCCAGTGTAGACACCGCAACTTATAATTCACCCCTCCACTTT.

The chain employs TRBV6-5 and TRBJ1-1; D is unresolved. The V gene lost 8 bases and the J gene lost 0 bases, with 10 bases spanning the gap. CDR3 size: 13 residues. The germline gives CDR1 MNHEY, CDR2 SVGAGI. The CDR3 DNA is TGTGCCAGCGAGTTTCATGTGAACACTGAAGCTTTCTTT. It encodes CASEFHVNTEAFF.

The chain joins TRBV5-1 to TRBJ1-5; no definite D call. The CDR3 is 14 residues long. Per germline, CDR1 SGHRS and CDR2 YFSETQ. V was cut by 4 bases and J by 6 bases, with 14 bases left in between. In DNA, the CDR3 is TGCGCCAGCAGCCGACTGGGTAATGGTCAGCCCCAGCATTTT. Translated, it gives CASSRLGNGQPQHF.

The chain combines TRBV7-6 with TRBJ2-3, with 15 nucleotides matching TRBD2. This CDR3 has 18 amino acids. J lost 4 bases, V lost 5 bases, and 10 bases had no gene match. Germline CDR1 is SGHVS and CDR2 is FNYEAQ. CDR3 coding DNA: TGTGCCAGCAGCCTCGGACTAGCGGGAGGGGCGTCCCCAGATACGCAGTATTTT. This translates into CASSLGLAGGASPDTQYF.